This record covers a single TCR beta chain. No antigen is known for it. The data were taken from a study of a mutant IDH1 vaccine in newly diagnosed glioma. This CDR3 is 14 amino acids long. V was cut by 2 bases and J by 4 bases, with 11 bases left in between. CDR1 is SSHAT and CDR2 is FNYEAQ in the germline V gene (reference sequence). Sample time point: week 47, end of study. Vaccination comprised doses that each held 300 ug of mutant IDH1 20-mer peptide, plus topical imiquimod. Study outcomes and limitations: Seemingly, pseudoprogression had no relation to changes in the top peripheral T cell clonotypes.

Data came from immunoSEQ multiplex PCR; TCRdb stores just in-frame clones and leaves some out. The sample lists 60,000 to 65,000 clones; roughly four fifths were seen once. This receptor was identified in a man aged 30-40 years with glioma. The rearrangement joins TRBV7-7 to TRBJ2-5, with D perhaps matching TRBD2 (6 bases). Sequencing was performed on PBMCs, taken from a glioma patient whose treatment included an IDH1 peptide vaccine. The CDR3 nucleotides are TGTGCCAGCAGCTTATCTCTGGGACTAGAGACCCAGTACTTC. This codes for CASSLSLGLETQYF.